This is a list of T cell receptor beta chains from one sample in a study of blood T cell repertoires in COVID-19. Assay used: immunoSEQ multiplex PCR; TCRdb lists only in-frame clones, some missing. Among approximately 53,000 clones listed, 83% were seen once. Sequenced: peripheral blood. The receptors originated from a man aged 40-49 years with acute or convalescent COVID-19. Both conserved end residues are part of each CDR3. Fields, in order: V gene, D gene, J gene, clone size, CDR3 protein, CDR3 DNA. D genes are given only for firm matches. Clone size, where shown, is once, few, many, or a class for clones that have expanded.

TRBV6-1	NA	TRBJ2-2	few	CASSERGYDTGELFF	TGTGCCAGCAGTGAGCGGGGTTACGACACCGGGGAGCTGTTTTTT
TRBV7-9	NA	TRBJ2-5	few	CASSFSFDRVFGETQYF	TGTGCCAGCAGCTTTAGCTTCGACAGAGTCTTTGGGGAGACCCAGTACTTC
TRBV11-3	NA	TRBJ2-2	NA	CASSLDTTTGELFF	TGTGCCAGCAGCTTAGATACGACAACCGGAGAGCTGTTTTTT
TRBV2	TRBD1	TRBJ2-5	NA	CASSGPRTGGYQETQYF	TGTGCCAGCAGTGGCCCCCGGACAGGGGGGTACCAAGAGACCCAGTACTTC
TRBV9	NA	TRBJ2-1	NA	CASSVVQRSSYNEQFF	TGTGCCAGCAGCGTAGTGCAGCGCTCCTCCTACAATGAGCAGTTCTTC
TRBV5-5	NA	TRBJ2-3	NA	CASSPLPATGADTQYF	TGTGCCAGCAGCCCCCTCCCGGCCACGGGAGCAGATACGCAGTATTTT
TRBV19	NA	TRBJ2-1	NA	CASSRVGGARINEQFF	TGTGCCAGTAGTAGGGTAGGGGGGGCCCGGATTAATGAGCAGTTCTTC
TRBV28	NA	TRBJ2-7	NA	CASSPNYEQYF	TGTGCCAGCAGTCCTAACTACGAGCAGTACTTC
TRBV30	NA	TRBJ2-1	NA	CAWSVGAGAREQFF	TGTGCCTGGAGTGTAGGGGCGGGGGCCCGGGAGCAGTTCTTC
TRBV13	NA	TRBJ2-2	NA	CASSLSQQIHRKLFF	TGTGCCAGCAGCTTATCGCAGCAGATTCACAGGAAGCTGTTTTTT
TRBV6-5	NA	TRBJ1-6	NA	CASSYSRDTTNSPLHF	TGTGCCAGCAGTTACTCTAGGGACACTACCAATTCACCCCTCCACTTT
TRBV29-1	NA	TRBJ1-5	NA	CSVGSGRDQPQHF	TGCAGCGTTGGATCGGGTAGAGATCAGCCCCAGCATTTT
TRBV30	TRBD1	TRBJ1-6	NA	CAWKLQGINSPLHF	TGTGCCTGGAAGTTACAGGGGATTAATTCACCCCTCCACTTT
TRBV7-9	NA	TRBJ2-2	once	CASSPTRSTGELFF	TGTGCCAGCAGCCCTACCAGGTCGACCGGGGAGCTGTTTTTT
TRBV3-1/TRBV3-2	NA	TRBJ1-1	NA	CASSARQNTEAFF	TGTGCCAGCAGCGCACGACAGAACACTGAAGCTTTCTTT
TRBV30	TRBD2	TRBJ2-2	NA	CAWTGLAGTGELFF	TGTGCCTGGACGGGGCTAGCGGGGACCGGGGAGCTGTTTTTT
TRBV24-1	TRBD1	TRBJ2-5	NA	CATSDTGTGLRETQYF	TGTGCCACCAGTGACACAGGGACAGGGTTGCGGGAGACCCAGTACTTC
TRBV13	NA	TRBJ1-4	NA	CASSLAAANEKLFF	TGTGCCAGCAGCTTAGCGGCGGCGAATGAAAAACTGTTTTTT
TRBV7-8	TRBD1	TRBJ1-5	NA	CASSLGGGGQPQHF	TGTGCCAGCAGCTTAGGAGGGGGCGGTCAGCCCCAGCATTTT
TRBV11-2	NA	TRBJ2-3	NA	CASSSGSGKYTDTQYF	TGTGCCAGCAGCTCGGGGTCCGGTAAATACACAGATACGCAGTATTTT
TRBV3-1/TRBV3-2	TRBD2	TRBJ2-2	once	CASSQDLGGLAFGELFF	TGTGCCAGCAGCCAAGATCTTGGGGGACTAGCGTTCGGGGAGCTGTTTTTT
TRBV19	NA	TRBJ1-1	once	CASMFMRATSSRFMNTEAFF	TGTGCCAGTATGTTCATGAGAGCGACTTCCTCCAGATTCATGAACACTGAAGCTTTCTTT
TRBV5-1	TRBD2	TRBJ2-7	once	CASSLGPSGRNYEQYF	TGCGCCAGCAGCTTGGGCCCCAGCGGGAGAAACTACGAGCAGTACTTC
TRBV6-5	NA	TRBJ1-3	NA	CASSYSAATSGNTIYF	TGTGCCAGCAGTTACTCGGCAGCGACCTCTGGAAACACCATATATTTT
TRBV9	NA	TRBJ1-4	NA	CASSVRQGLTNEKLFF	TGTGCCAGCAGCGTGCGGCAGGGGCTGACTAATGAAAAACTGTTTTTT
TRBV21-1	NA	TRBJ1-1	NA	CASSKARGDRVNTEAFF	TGTGCCAGCAGCAAAGCGCGAGGAGACAGGGTGAACACTGAAGCTTTCTTT